The 21 T cell receptor beta chains presented below share a single source sample, sequenced in a study of cytomegalovirus exposure and HLA in healthy donors. PCR amplification relied on 60 Vbeta primers (plus 13 Jbeta primers). The table came from immunoSEQ multiplex PCR; TCRdb's copy has only in-frame clones and leaves some out. Of some 190,000 clones detected, roughly 80% appear once; the ten largest clones hold about 1.5%. Sequencing was carried out using PBMCs. These receptors came from a woman between 18 and 29 years old in good health and CMV-seronegative.

This clone occurred a few times. The chain joins TRBV9 to TRBJ1-4; TRBD1 matches 8 bases. V lost 0 bases and J lost 7; bases outside the gene matches: 5. The CDR3 is 15 amino acids. Germline-derived CDR1 and CDR2 are SGDLS and YYNGEE. The CDR3 reads CASSVDGTGGEKLFF. CDR3 nucleotides: TGTGCCAGCAGCGTAGATGGGACAGGTGGTGAAAAACTGTTTTTT.

The chain employs TRBV7-3 and TRBJ1-1; TRBD1 is a possible D gene (6 bases). Germline CDR1 SGHTA, CDR2 FQGTGA. Trimming pared 1 base from V and 1 base from J, leaving 10 bases between. This CDR3 region has 15 residues. CDR3 protein: CASSLSGGANTEAFF. CDR3 nucleotide sequence: TGTGCCAGCAGCTTAAGTGGGGGGGCGAACACTGAAGCTTTCTTT.

This sequence joins TRBV28 and TRBJ2-7; 7 bases are a match to TRBD2. J was trimmed by 3 bases and V by 5 bases; bases with no gene match: 4. The germline CDR1 and CDR2 sequences are MDHEN and SYDVKM. This CDR3 is built from 13 residues. In DNA, the CDR3 is TGTGCCAGCAGTAACGGGGGGTACTACGAGCAGTACTTC. Amino acid sequence: CASSNGGYYEQYF.

CDR3 protein: CASSQEQAGTNTGELFF. CDR3 sequence (DNA): TGCGCCAGCAGCCAAGAACAAGCGGGTACGAACACCGGGGAGCTGTTTTTT. The chain employs TRBV4-3 and TRBJ2-2; D perhaps matches TRBD2 (6 bases). The ends were cut back, 0 bases at V and 0 bases at J, with 11 bases in the middle. CDR1 is LGHNA, CDR2 YSLEER, per germline. The CDR3 runs 17 residues.

This chain uses TRBV6-5 with TRBJ1-2, with 7 bases matching TRBD1. Germline-derived CDR1 and CDR2 are MNHEY and SVGAGI. Trimming at V came to 5 bases and at J to 1 base, leaving 4 bases not matched to a gene. The CDR3 sequence is 14 residues long. The DNA of the CDR3 is TGTGCCAGCAGTCGGGACAGCCGTAACTATGGCTACACCTTC. This translates into CASSRDSRNYGYTF.

V gene TRBV7-8 combines with J gene TRBJ2-1, with TRBD2 matching over 9 bases. Losses at the gene ends were 4 bases for V and 5 bases for J; bases not matched to a gene: 9. The CDR3 consists of 16 residues. Germline CDR1 SGHVS, CDR2 FQNEAQ. CDR3 in DNA: TGTGCCAGCAGCTCGCCGACGGTAGCGGGGGACAATGAGCAGTTCTTC. Its protein product is CASSSPTVAGDNEQFF. Filled out from reference TRBV7-8 and TRBJ2-1, the complete variable domain reads GAGVSQSPRYKVAKRGQDVALRCDPISGHVSLFWYQQALGQGPEFLTYFQNEAQLDKSGLPSDRFFAERPEGSVSTLKIQRTQQEDSAVYLCASSSPTVAGDNEQFFGPGTRLTVL.

CDR3 sequence: CASSLGFPQEAFF. The CDR3 nucleotides read TGTGCCAGCAGCTTAGGTTTCCCACAAGAAGCTTTCTTT. The chain uses TRBV7-2 and TRBJ1-1; no firm D call. The CDR3 is made up of 13 amino acids. Trimming removed 1 base from V and 8 bases from J, with 11 bases in between. CDR1 and CDR2 (germline): SGHTA, FQGNSA.

The chain is built from TRBV20-1 and TRBJ2-7; no firm D call. Germline V CDR1 and CDR2: DFQATT, SNEGSKA (reference sequence). This CDR3 has 10 residues. The ends were cut back, 5 bases at V and 4 bases at J, with 6 bases in the middle. Written as DNA, the CDR3 is TGCAGTGCTGAGCCATACGAGCAGTACTTC. Its translation: CSAEPYEQYF.

In its sample, this clone was seen once. The rearrangement joins TRBV14 to TRBJ1-1, with TRBD1 matching over 10 bases. Germline lookup yields CDR1 SGHDN and CDR2 FVKESK. The CDR3 is made up of 14 amino acids. The trim removed 3 bases at V and 4 bases at J, leaving 2 bases unmatched. The CDR3 sequence: CASSHRTGGTEAFF. CDR3 DNA sequence: TGTGCCAGCAGCCACCGGACAGGGGGCACTGAAGCTTTCTTT. Using reference TRBV14 and TRBJ1-1 for the parts outside the CDR3, the full variable domain is EAGVTQFPSHSVIEKGQTVTLRCDPISGHDNLYWYRRVMGKEIKFLLHFVKESKQDESGMPNNRFLAERTGGTYSTLKVQPAELEDSGVYFCASSHRTGGTEAFFGQGTRLTVV.

The chain has TRBV5-1 and TRBJ2-7, with TRBD1 matching over 10 bases. CDR1 and CDR2 from the germline V gene are SGHRS and YFSETQ. V shed 2 bases and J 1 base; nucleotides not matched to a gene: 9. This CDR3 contains 17 residues. Written as DNA, the CDR3 is TGCGCCAGCAGCTTTCCCGCTGACAGGGGGCTTTCCTACGAGCAGTACTTC. Protein sequence: CASSFPADRGLSYEQYF.

This clone showed up just once. The chain uses TRBV5-1 and TRBJ1-4, with D perhaps TRBD1 (6 bases). Trimming cost V 0 bases and J 7 bases, with 13 bases left between them. This CDR3 region has 15 residues. Germline CDR1 SGHRS, CDR2 YFSETQ. The CDR3 region is CASSLGGQLGEKLFF. DNA of the CDR3: TGCGCCAGCAGCTTGGGAGGACAGCTTGGTGAAAAACTGTTTTTT.

A single count supports this clone. This CDR3 is CASSRPRLAGGQDTQYF. CDR3 DNA: TGCGCCAGCAGCCGCCCCAGACTAGCGGGGGGGCAAGATACGCAGTATTTT. This sequence joins TRBV4-1 and TRBJ2-3; 14 bases line up with TRBD2. Germline loops: CDR1 MGHRA, CDR2 YSYEKL. CDR3 length: 17 amino acids. After removal of 4 bases from V and 5 bases from J, the junction contained 8 bases not matched to a gene.

CDR3 sequence (DNA): TGTGCCTGGAGTGTGCCCGGGAGGAAGATTCAGCCCCAGCATTTT. Protein sequence: CAWSVPGRKIQPQHF. The chain carries TRBV30 and TRBJ1-5; D uncertain. The CDR3 has 15 amino acids. V lost 0 bases and J lost 6, with 15 bases in between. CDR1 GTSNPN and CDR2 SVGIG come from the germline V gene (reference sequence).

The V call is TRBV29-1, the J call TRBJ1-1; 8 positions agree with TRBD1. The junction had 3 bases not matched to a gene; V was cut back by 3 bases and J by 0 bases. The CDR3 spans 14 residues. CDR1 and CDR2 (germline): SQVTM, ANQGSEA. CDR3 loop: CSVDAGGLNTEAFF. The CDR3 DNA sequence: TGCAGCGTTGATGCAGGGGGCCTGAACACTGAAGCTTTCTTT.

The V gene is TRBV4-1, the J gene TRBJ2-7; tentatively, D is TRBD2 (6 bases). Germline V gives CDR1 MGHRA, CDR2 YSYEKL. This CDR3 spans 16 amino acids. Trimming pared 0 bases from V and 1 base from J, leaving 13 bases between. This CDR3 reads CASSQDPLAQSYEQYF. In nucleotides, the CDR3 is TGCGCCAGCAGCCAAGATCCGCTAGCGCAGTCCTACGAGCAGTACTTC.

As DNA, the CDR3 is TGTGCCAGCAGAGCTAGAAACACCGGGGAGCTGTTTTTT. Residues: CASRARNTGELFF. This chain links TRBV28 with TRBJ2-2; D is undetermined. V dropped 6 bases and J dropped 2 bases, with 7 bases sitting between them. Germline CDR1 is MDHEN and CDR2 is SYDVKM. There are 13 residues in the CDR3.

V is TRBV2 and J is TRBJ1-5; D is unclear. Germline V gene data show CDR1 as SNHLY and CDR2 as FYNNEI. The V and J ends lost 1 base and 7 bases respectively, with 8 bases between them. This CDR3 comprises 13 residues. The CDR3 coding sequence is TGTGCCAGCAGTGAAGGGGGAGGGCAGCCCCAGCATTTT. Encoded protein: CASSEGGGQPQHF.

The gene calls are TRBV15 and TRBJ2-6; 7 bases map to TRBD1. This CDR3 has 17 amino acids. The trim removed 2 bases at V and 3 bases at J, leaving 7 bases unmatched. Germline loops: CDR1 LNHNV, CDR2 YYDKDF (reference sequence). CDR3 DNA sequence: TGTGCCACCAGCAGACAGGGGGTAGGAGGTGGGGCCAACGTCCTGACTTTC. Translated: CATSRQGVGGGANVLTF.

This clone was recorded a few times. The genes are TRBV7-2 and TRBJ1-2; D is uncertain. V was pared by 1 base and J by 3 bases, with 12 bases between. Germline V gene data show CDR1 as SGHTA and CDR2 as FQGNSA. The CDR3 has 15 residues. CDR3 loop: CASSLVVGLDYGYTF. CDR3 nucleotides: TGTGCCAGCAGCTTAGTAGTTGGTTTAGACTATGGCTACACCTTC.

The chain is built from TRBV9 and TRBJ2-2; TRBD2 agrees at 12 bases. CDR1 and CDR2 from the germline V gene are SGDLS and YYNGEE. The CDR3 sequence is 17 residues long. The J segment lost 4 bases and the V segment lost 4 bases, leaving 8 bases of the junction unmatched. CDR3 amino acids: CASSLLAGGLSTGELFF. The CDR3 bases are TGTGCCAGCAGCCTCCTAGCGGGGGGGCTTAGCACCGGGGAGCTGTTTTTT.

V and J are TRBV14 and TRBJ2-1, with 7 bases fitting TRBD1. V gave up 2 bases and J gave up 1 base; unmatched junction bases: 2. The CDR3 length is 15 residues. Germline values: CDR1 SGHDN, CDR2 FVKESK. The CDR3 region has the DNA TGTGCCAGCAGCCAACCGGACAGGTCCTACAATGAGCAGTTCTTC. As protein: CASSQPDRSYNEQFF. The full variable domain, rest sourced from reference TRBV14 and TRBJ2-1, is EAGVTQFPSHSVIEKGQTVTLRCDPISGHDNLYWYRRVMGKEIKFLLHFVKESKQDESGMPNNRFLAERTGGTYSTLKVQPAELEDSGVYFCASSQPDRSYNEQFFGPGTRLTVL.